The following is a T cell receptor (beta chain) sequence with its context. The data derive from a study of blood T cell repertoires in COVID-19. Across the whole study: From T cells, B-cell-depleted T cells, or PBMCs came the material, which was cDNA or gDNA.

In assigning cohorts, the study relied on participant-reported clinical history. The germline V gene encodes CDR1 MNHEY and CDR2 SVGEGT. Trimming left V 0 bases short and J 1 base short, with 12 bases between. The CDR3 extends over 16 amino acids. In the source study's methods: Researchers report that nucleated cell counts were estimated from reference gene primer amplification. Libraries were prepared by immunoSEQ multiplex PCR; TCRdb keeps only in-frame clonotypes and omits some of them. V, J and clone size reflect that table, while D and trimming were determined from the DNA. There are 180,000 or so clones in the sample; approximately 80% occur only once, and roughly 13% lies in the top ten.

The origin of this receptor is a woman between 55 and 75 years old who had recovered from COVID-19. This sequence joins TRBV6-2 or TRBV6-3 and TRBJ2-5; weak D call: TRBD2 (7 bases). Sequencing was carried out using PBMCs or T cells enriched from blood (not recorded which). The chain's CDR3 is CASSYSAGAIQETQYF. The CDR3 DNA reads as TGTGCCAGCAGTTACTCCGCGGGGGCGATCCAAGAGACCCAGTACTTC.